The 27 T cell receptor beta chains below were found in one sample sequenced in a study of PD-1 blockade in classical Hodgkin lymphoma. Here immunoSEQ multiplex PCR was the method, and the copy in TCRdb shows in-frame clones only, minus some. The sample contains tens of thousands of clones, 90% of which appear only once. Indicated time point: cycle 4 day 1 (C4D1), after more than five weeks of nivolumab. Each of the patients experienced relapse following autologous stem cell transplantation, and their brentuximab vedotin exposure differed. The specimen comprised peripheral blood mononuclear cells (PBMCs), sampled before the fourth cycle of nivolumab. The receptors shown here come from a human donor with classical Hodgkin lymphoma.

The chain is built from TRBV19 and TRBJ1-5; D not resolved. There are 15 residues in the CDR3. Per germline, CDR1 LNHDA and CDR2 SQIVND (reference sequence). V was clipped by 0 bases and J by 9 bases, with 15 bases between them. CDR3 sequence (DNA): TGTGCCAGTAGTATAGATTCCCCCACGGACGGGCCCCAGCATTTT. Residues: CASSIDSPTDGPQHF. Full variable domain (missing parts from reference TRBV19 and TRBJ1-5): DGGITQSPKYLFRKEGQNVTLSCEQNLNHDAMYWYRQDPGQGLRLIYYSQIVNDFQKGDIAEGYSVSREKKESFPLTVTSAQKNPTAFYLCASSIDSPTDGPQHFGDGTRLSIL.

This chain links TRBV7-9 with TRBJ1-4; tentatively, D is TRBD1 (6 bases). Trimming took 1 base from V and 8 from J, leaving 14 bases between them. Per the germline V gene, CDR1 is SEHNR and CDR2 is FQNEAQ (reference sequence). The CDR3 sequence is 15 residues long. Written as DNA, the CDR3 is TGTGCCAGCAGCTTAGGGTATGGCCAGGGGGAAAAACTGTTTTTT. It specifies CASSLGYGQGEKLFF.

The chain combines TRBV5-6 with TRBJ1-1; D call uncertain. Germline CDR1 is SGHDT and CDR2 is YYEEEE. With 0 bases removed from V and 8 bases from J, the gap between germline ends came to 5 bases. The CDR3 contains 11 residues. The CDR3 reads CASSLGPEAFF. The DNA of the CDR3 is TGTGCCAGCAGCTTGGGACCGGAAGCTTTCTTT.

V is TRBV10-3 and J is TRBJ2-3, with D tentatively TRBD1 or TRBD2 (6 bases each). CDR3 size: 14 residues. The germline V gene has CDR1 ENHRY and CDR2 SYGVKD. Trimming stripped 3 bases from V and 6 bases from J, with 13 bases between. The CDR3 here is CAISDPWGADTQYF. For the CDR3, the DNA is TGTGCCATCAGTGACCCGTGGGGGGCGGATACGCAGTATTTT.

The V call is TRBV19, the J call TRBJ2-5, with TRBD2 matching 8 bases. Germline V gene data show CDR1 as LNHDA and CDR2 as SQIVND (reference sequence). The CDR3 has 17 amino acids. V was pared by 4 bases and J by 2 bases, with 12 bases of the junction left unmatched. The CDR3 DNA follows: TGTGCCAGTAGTAGGGGGGGAATAGCGGGAAAACAAGAGACCCAGTACTTC. Residues: CASSRGGIAGKQETQYF.

J is TRBJ1-2 and V is TRBV28, with TRBD1 matching 8 bases. CDR1 is MDHEN and CDR2 is SYDVKM in the germline V gene. V gave up 3 bases and J gave up 3 bases; unmatched junction bases: 9. The CDR3 is 16 amino acids. The CDR3 loop reads CASSLVSTGGHYGYTF. CDR3 DNA: TGTGCCAGCAGTTTGGTTTCAACAGGGGGACACTATGGCTACACCTTC.

The chain has TRBV7-9 and TRBJ2-7; possibly TRBD1 for D (5 bases). The germline CDR1 and CDR2 sequences are SEHNR and FQNEAQ (reference sequence). V gave up 1 base and J gave up 6 bases, with 7 bases separating them. This CDR3 has 12 amino acids. The CDR3 sequence is CASSLVGAEQYF. The CDR3 DNA sequence: TGTGCCAGCAGCTTAGTAGGGGCCGAGCAGTACTTC.

The genes are TRBV11-2 and TRBJ2-5; D is perhaps TRBD1 (6 bases). The CDR3 has 16 amino acids. CDR1 and CDR2 from the germline V gene are SGHAT and FQNNGV. V was trimmed by 4 bases and J by 1 base, leaving 16 bases between them. The CDR3 DNA reads TGTGCCAGCAGCTCCCTGCCACAGGGAACCCAAGAGACCCAGTACTTC. Translating gives CASSSLPQGTQETQYF.

The CDR3 DNA sequence: TGTGCCAGCAGCCAAGAGACGGCGAGGGGCGGGGAGCTGTTTTTT. Translating it yields CASSQETARGGELFF. This chain connects TRBV4-2 to TRBJ2-2; D is perhaps TRBD1 or TRBD2 (5 bases each). Per the germline V gene, CDR1 is LGHNA and CDR2 is YNFKEQ. The ends were cut back, 0 bases at V and 7 bases at J, with 12 bases in the middle. This CDR3 has 15 amino acids.

This clone was detected only once. This chain connects TRBV5-4 to TRBJ2-5; D is possibly TRBD2 (5 bases). Trimming took 0 bases from V and 5 from J, leaving 14 bases between them. CDR1 SGHNT and CDR2 YYREEE come from the germline V gene (reference sequence). The CDR3 extends over 15 amino acids. Written as DNA, the CDR3 is TGTGCCAGCAGCTTGGAATCGGGGAGAGGGGAGACCCAGTACTTC. Its protein is CASSLESGRGETQYF.

Remarks on this clone: At one of its ends the junction is not consistent with the germline gene, which may arise from a read error. The chain joins TRBV27 to TRBJ2-7; 7 nucleotides agree with TRBD1. Germline CDR1 MNHEY, CDR2 SMNVEV (reference sequence). The CDR3 has 15 amino acids. The CDR3 bases are TGTGCCAGCAGTGTATCGGGACAGTCAAGCTACGAGCAGTACTTC. Amino acids: CASSVSGQSSYEQYF.

J is TRBJ2-7 and V is TRBV9; D not certain. This CDR3 is built from 14 residues. The V end was cut by 0 bases, the J end by 5 bases, with 12 bases between. The germline CDR1 and CDR2 sequences are SGDLS and YYNGEE. CDR3 sequence (DNA): TGTGCCAGCAGCGTAGCCGCGCGGATCCACGAGCAGTACTTC. It codes for CASSVAARIHEQYF.

The chain couples TRBV6-5 to TRBJ2-7; D unresolved. Germline CDR1 reads MNHEY; CDR2 reads SVGAGI. V shed 7 bases and J shed 1 base, with 8 bases lying between them. CDR3 length: 12 amino acids. CDR3 coding DNA: TGTGCCAGCATGGGCCCTTCCTACGAGCAGTACTTC. Its translation is CASMGPSYEQYF.

This chain joins TRBV16 and TRBJ1-6; D is perhaps TRBD1 (6 bases). CDR1 and CDR2 (germline): KGHSY, FQNENV. Trimming took 2 bases from V and 9 from J, leaving 14 bases between them. This CDR3 has 15 amino acids. DNA for the CDR3: TGTGCCAGCAGCCAAGATGTGGGGGCAGGTTCACCCCTCCACTTT. Its translation is CASSQDVGAGSPLHF.

CDR3 loop: CATLGGGELFF. The CDR3 coding sequence is TGTGCCACCCTGGGGGGCGGGGAGCTGTTTTTT. The rearrangement joins TRBV19 to TRBJ2-2; tentative D call: TRBD2 (6 bases). The germline gives CDR1 LNHDA, CDR2 SQIVND (reference sequence). The CDR3 contains 11 residues. V gave up 10 bases and J gave up 7 bases, with 10 bases separating them.

The chain employs TRBV28 and TRBJ2-7; D is unclear. V was pared by 2 bases and J by 3 bases, with 11 bases between. The CDR3 runs 14 residues. Germline V CDR1 and CDR2: MDHEN, SYDVKM. CDR3 coding DNA: TGTGCCAGCAGTTTAAGTCCCTCTTACTACGAGCAGTACTTC. This codes for CASSLSPSYYEQYF. Supplemented by reference TRBV28 and TRBJ2-7, the full variable domain reads DVKVTQSSRYLVKRTGEKVFLECVQDMDHENMFWYRQDPGLGLRLIYFSYDVKMKEKGDIPEGYSVSREKKERFSLILESASTNQTSMYLCASSLSPSYYEQYFGPGTRLTVT.

The chain employs TRBV7-9 and TRBJ1-1; the D is unclear. Per the germline V gene, CDR1 is SEHNR and CDR2 is FQNEAQ (reference sequence). Trimming cost V 3 bases and J 7 bases, with 15 bases left between them. The CDR3 runs 14 residues. The CDR3 region has the DNA TGTGCCAGCAGCTTCCGTGGCGGGGAGGTTGAAGCTTTCTTT. Protein sequence: CASSFRGGEVEAFF.

The chain uses TRBV19 and TRBJ2-3, with D hard to call. Germline V CDR1 and CDR2: LNHDA, SQIVND (reference sequence). V was cut by 1 base and J by 3 bases, with 8 bases left in between. This CDR3 region has 14 residues. The CDR3 loop reads CASSIGTSTDTQYF. The CDR3 nucleotides are TGTGCCAGTAGTATAGGGACCTCGACAGATACGCAGTATTTT.

The gene calls are TRBV28 and TRBJ1-2, with D maybe TRBD1 (5 bases). V lost 6 bases and J 8 bases, leaving 19 bases between the germline ends. Germline CDR1 reads MDHEN; CDR2 reads SYDVKM. The CDR3 runs to 14 residues. CDR3 nucleotide sequence: TGTGCCAGCAGATTCCCTACGGCAGGGTTAGGCTACACCTTC. Translation: CASRFPTAGLGYTF.

The chain is built from TRBV15 and TRBJ2-7, with no clear D. This CDR3 is built from 15 residues. The ends were cut back, 0 bases at V and 2 bases at J, with 11 bases in the middle. Germline lookup yields CDR1 LNHNV and CDR2 YYDKDF (reference sequence). This CDR3 is CATSREVGGTYEQYF. The CDR3 DNA is TGTGCCACCAGCAGAGAGGTTGGCGGAACCTACGAGCAGTACTTC.

The J gene is TRBJ2-3, the V gene TRBV5-1; D not resolved. Between the trimmed V and J ends, which lost 2 bases and 4 bases, there was a span of 5 bases. CDR1 is SGHRS, CDR2 YFSETQ, per germline. The CDR3 is 12 residues long. The CDR3: CASSLQPDTQYF. The CDR3, as DNA: TGCGCCAGCAGCTTACAGCCAGATACGCAGTATTTT.

The chain uses TRBV7-9 and TRBJ2-1; D might be TRBD1 (6 bases). Germline CDR1 SEHNR, CDR2 FQNEAQ (reference sequence). The CDR3 runs to 13 residues. V was clipped by 1 base and J by 5 bases, with 6 bases between them. The CDR3 nucleotides read TGTGCCAGCAGCTTAGGACAGGACAATGAGCAGTTCTTC. Amino acids: CASSLGQDNEQFF.

The chain is built from TRBV30 and TRBJ1-1; tentative D call: TRBD1 (5 bases). The CDR3 spans 10 residues. The germline gives CDR1 GTSNPN, CDR2 SVGIG (reference sequence). This chain's CDR3 is CAGGVTEAFF. Here the CDR3 DNA reads TGTGCGGGGGGGGTCACTGAAGCTTTCTTT.

CDR3 DNA: TGTGCCAGCAGCGTAGACGGCGGGGGGGTATCAGAGACCCAGTACTTC. Protein product: CASSVDGGGVSETQYF. The rearrangement joins TRBV9 to TRBJ2-5, with 9 bases fitting TRBD2. The CDR3 is 16 amino acids. Unmatched junction bases numbered 7, after V lost 0 bases and J lost 4 bases. Germline assignment: CDR1 SGDLS and CDR2 YYNGEE.

V gene TRBV13 combines with J gene TRBJ2-1; TRBD1 aligns across 7 bases. The CDR3 spans 13 residues. The germline CDR1 and CDR2 sequences are PRHDT and FYEKMQ (reference sequence). V lost 6 bases to trimming and J lost 10 bases; unmatched junction nucleotides: 9. CDR3 bases: TGTGCCAGCAGTCCAGTACCGGGACAGGAGCAGTTCTTC. This encodes CASSPVPGQEQFF.

V is TRBV25-1 and J is TRBJ2-5; TRBD1 matches at 9 bases. CDR3 size: 17 residues. After removal of 3 bases from V and 2 bases from J, the junction contained 10 bases not matched to a gene. Germline V gives CDR1 MGHDK, CDR2 SYGVNS. The CDR3 loop reads CASSEPGTGRIQETQYF. In DNA, the CDR3 is TGTGCCAGCAGTGAGCCCGGGACAGGGCGGATACAAGAGACCCAGTACTTC.

The chain is built from TRBV19 and TRBJ2-7; 9 nucleotides align to TRBD1. Germline values: CDR1 LNHDA, CDR2 SQIVND (reference sequence). The trim removed 6 bases at V and 7 bases at J, leaving 7 bases unmatched. The CDR3 sequence is 13 residues long. The CDR3 sequence is CASSKTGGWEQYF. The CDR3 nucleotides are TGTGCCAGTAGCAAGACAGGGGGTTGGGAGCAGTACTTC.